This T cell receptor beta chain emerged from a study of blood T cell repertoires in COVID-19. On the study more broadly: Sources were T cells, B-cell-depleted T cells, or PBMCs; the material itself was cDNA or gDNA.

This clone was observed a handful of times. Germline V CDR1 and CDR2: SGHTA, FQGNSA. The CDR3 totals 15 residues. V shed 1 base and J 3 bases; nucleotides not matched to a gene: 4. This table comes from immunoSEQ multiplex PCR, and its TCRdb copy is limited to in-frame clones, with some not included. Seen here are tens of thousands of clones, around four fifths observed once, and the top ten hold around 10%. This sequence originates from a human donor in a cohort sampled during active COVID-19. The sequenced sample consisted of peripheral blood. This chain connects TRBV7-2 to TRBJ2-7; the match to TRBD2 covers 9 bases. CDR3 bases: TGTGCCAGCAGCTTAGGAGCGGGGGGAAGCTACGAGCAGTACTTC. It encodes CASSLGAGGSYEQYF. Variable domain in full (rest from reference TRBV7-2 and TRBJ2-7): GAGVSQSPSNKVTEKGKDVELRCDPISGHTALYWYRQSLGQGLEFLIYFQGNSAPDKSGLPSDRFSAERTGGSVSTLTIQRTQQEDSAVYLCASSLGAGGSYEQYFGPGTRLTVT.